This TCR beta chain was captured by sequencing in a study of T cell repertoires in cytomegalovirus infection. This clonotype was seen ten or more times. TCRdb processed the reads anew with MiXCR; each CDR3 protein has one entry. Of around 280,000 distinct CDR3 sequences in the sample, about a tenth were seen once. Germline-derived CDR1 and CDR2 are SGHKS and YYEKEE (reference sequence). CDR3 length equals 15 residues. Trimming took off 0 bases at V and 1 base at J, with 8 bases between the two ends. This chain links TRBV5-5 with TRBJ2-1; no firm D call. Sequencing used PBMCs. This receptor was obtained from a human donor in good health (CMV status not recorded). Some clones in this sample may be carry-over from other donors' samples. The CDR3 is CASSLEQVSYNEQFF. CDR3 nucleotides: TGTGCCAGCAGCTTGGAGCAGGTGTCCTACAATGAGCAGTTCTTC. The complete variable domain, with remaining parts taken from reference TRBV5-5 and TRBJ2-1, reads DAGVTQSPTHLIKTRGQQVTLRCSPISGHKSVSWYQQVLGQGPQFIFQYYEKEERGRGNFPDRFSARQFPNYSSELNVNALLLGDSALYLCASSLEQVSYNEQFFGPGTRLTVL.